Listed below are T cell receptor beta chains from one sample, sequenced in a study of shared clonotypes between healthy human individuals. Libraries were prepared by immunoSEQ multiplex PCR; TCRdb keeps only in-frame clonotypes and omits some of them. The repertoire holds approximately 2.1 million clones, with about 92% as singletons. The sequenced material came from naive CD4+ T cells from PBMCs. These receptors were obtained from a man between 18 and 35 years old in good health. Some clones in this sample may be carry-over from other donors' samples. Each CDR3 is given with its conserved first and last residue. A D gene is named only where the DNA matches it firmly. Clone sizes are given selectively: once, few, many, or a class where the clone is expanded.

v_call,clone_size,cdr3_length,j_call,d_call,cdr3_aa,cdr3_nt
TRBV9,.,15,TRBJ2-7,.,CASSVAPGASYEQYF,TGTGCCAGCAGCGTAGCCCCCGGGGCTAGCTACGAGCAGTACTTC
TRBV5-6,.,16,TRBJ2-1,.,CASSLLTQDKRDEQFF,TGTGCCAGCAGCTTGTTAACTCAAGATAAAAGGGATGAGCAGTTCTTC
TRBV19,.,16,TRBJ2-7,TRBD2,CASSTPGLAGENEQYF,TGTGCCAGTAGTACCCCGGGACTAGCGGGAGAGAACGAGCAGTACTTC
TRBV28,.,15,TRBJ2-6,.,CASSFLGSGANVLTF,TGTGCCAGCAGTTTTCTGGGATCCGGGGCCAACGTCCTGACTTTC
TRBV10-3,once,15,TRBJ2-4,.,CAISDWDISKNIQYF,TGTGCCATCAGTGATTGGGACATTAGCAAAAACATTCAGTACTTC
TRBV7-9,.,14,TRBJ1-1,.,CASSPQGLNTEAFF,TGTGCCAGCAGCCCACAGGGACTGAACACTGAAGCTTTCTTT
TRBV28,.,13,TRBJ2-2,.,CASREQNTGELFF,TGTGCCAGCAGGGAACAGAACACCGGGGAGCTGTTTTTT
TRBV6-6,.,14,TRBJ2-7,.,CASSYGWSSYEQYF,TGTGCCAGCAGTTACGGGTGGAGCTCCTACGAGCAGTACTTC
TRBV6-5,.,14,TRBJ2-2,TRBD2,CASSLAGGAGELFF,TGTGCCAGCAGTCTAGCGGGAGGGGCCGGGGAGCTGTTTTTT
TRBV19,.,13,TRBJ2-3,.,CASSIDPTDTQYF,TGTGCCAGTAGTATAGATCCCACAGATACGCAGTATTTT
TRBV19,.,15,TRBJ1-5,.,CASSMERGGNQPQHF,TGTGCCAGTAGTATGGAACGGGGGGGCAATCAGCCCCAGCATTTT
TRBV5-4,.,16,TRBJ2-2,TRBD2,CASRSGLAGNTGELFF,TGTGCCAGCAGGTCCGGACTAGCGGGGAACACCGGGGAGCTGTTTTTT
TRBV21-1,.,13,TRBJ2-7,.,CASSKGAGRGQYF,TGTGCCAGCAGCAAAGGAGCAGGGCGGGGGCAGTACTTC
TRBV9,.,19,TRBJ2-2,TRBD2,CASSPMRLLAGAATGELFF,TGTGCCAGCAGCCCCATGAGGCTACTAGCGGGAGCGGCGACCGGGGAGCTGTTTTTT
TRBV9,.,15,TRBJ2-7,TRBD2,CASSGGPGLAAEQYF,TGTGCCAGCAGCGGCGGGCCGGGACTAGCTGCCGAGCAGTACTTC
TRBV5-4,.,18,TRBJ2-4,TRBD1,CASSLDPTGQLAKNIQYF,TGTGCCAGCAGCTTGGACCCGACAGGGCAACTAGCCAAAAACATTCAGTACTTC
TRBV4-3,.,16,TRBJ2-1,TRBD2,CASSSLGLASYNEQFF,TGCGCCAGCAGCTCCTTGGGACTAGCTTCATACAATGAGCAGTTCTTC
TRBV30,few,13,TRBJ1-1,.,CAWSTLGGNEAFF,TGTGCCTGGAGTACCTTGGGAGGGAACGAAGCTTTCTTT
TRBV7-2,.,14,TRBJ1-1,.,CASSLGTENTEAFF,TGTGCCAGCAGCTTAGGGACGGAGAACACTGAAGCTTTCTTT
TRBV7-8,.,14,TRBJ1-4,.,CASSPTLRGEKLFF,TGTGCCAGCAGCCCGACCCTAAGGGGTGAAAAACTGTTTTTT
TRBV19,.,15,TRBJ1-5,TRBD1,CASSPRTGRGQPQHF,TGTGCCAGTAGTCCCCGGACAGGGAGAGGGCAGCCCCAGCATTTT
TRBV27,.,15,TRBJ2-3,TRBD2,CASTGGGHSTDTQYF,TGTGCCAGCACGGGAGGGGGGCATAGCACAGATACGCAGTATTTT
TRBV19,.,16,TRBJ2-7,.,CASSIDGRGTSYEQYF,TGTGCCAGTAGTATTGACGGGCGGGGTACCTCCTACGAGCAGTACTTC
TRBV4-3,.,13,TRBJ1-3,.,CASSPTRGNTIYF,TGCGCCAGCAGCCCGACGAGGGGAAACACCATATATTTT
TRBV6-5,.,14,TRBJ2-3,.,CASSYGASTDTQYF,TGTGCCAGCAGTTATGGGGCTAGCACAGATACGCAGTATTTT
TRBV2,.,14,TRBJ2-5,.,CASKGGRRQETQYF,TGTGCCAGCAAGGGCGGTAGGCGCCAAGAGACCCAGTACTTC
TRBV6-1,.,15,TRBJ2-1,TRBD2,CASSETSGRVDEQFF,TGTGCCAGCAGTGAGACTAGCGGGAGGGTGGATGAGCAGTTCTTC
TRBV4-1,.,13,TRBJ2-1,.,CASSPPASNEQFF,TGCGCCAGCAGCCCCCCCGCTAGCAATGAGCAGTTCTTC
TRBV28,.,14,TRBJ1-2,TRBD1,CASSSGQGSYGYTF,TGTGCCAGCAGTTCAGGACAGGGTTCCTATGGCTACACCTTC
TRBV7-6,.,15,TRBJ2-1,.,CASSLGGYGYNEQFF,TGTGCCAGCAGCTTAGGAGGTTACGGTTACAATGAGCAGTTCTTC
TRBV6-6,.,16,TRBJ1-2,.,CASSYSISSANYGYTF,TGTGCCAGCAGTTACTCGATAAGCTCCGCTAACTATGGCTACACCTTC
TRBV18,.,15,TRBJ2-7,.,CASSRGAGENYEQYF,TGTGCCAGCTCACGCGGCGCAGGGGAGAACTACGAGCAGTACTTC
TRBV20-1,.,10,TRBJ2-7,.,CSATPYEQYF,TGCAGTGCTACTCCTTACGAGCAGTACTTC
TRBV5-1,.,15,TRBJ1-5,TRBD1,CASSLGTGTWQPQHF,TGCGCCAGCAGCTTGGGGACAGGGACTTGGCAGCCCCAGCATTTT
TRBV28,.,14,TRBJ1-3,.,CASSTGSWGNTIYF,TGTGCCAGCAGCACAGGGTCTTGGGGAAACACCATATATTTT
TRBV4-1,.,13,TRBJ2-7,.,CASSRGASYEQYF,TGCGCCAGCAGCAGGGGAGCCTCCTACGAGCAGTACTTC
TRBV19,.,13,TRBJ1-1,TRBD1,CATQGQQNTEAFF,TGTGCCACCCAGGGACAGCAGAACACTGAAGCTTTCTTT
TRBV28,.,12,TRBJ1-1,TRBD1,CASSMTGLGAFF,TGTGCCAGCAGCATGACAGGGCTCGGGGCTTTCTTT
TRBV7-6,.,16,TRBJ2-3,.,CASSSMRGEDIDTQYF,TGTGCCAGCAGCTCCATGAGGGGAGAAGATATAGATACGCAGTATTTT
TRBV7-2,.,14,TRBJ2-4,TRBD2,CASSLGAGGPHSPF,TGTGCCAGCAGCTTAGGGGCGGGAGGGCCCCATTCCCCCTTC
TRBV10-1,.,16,TRBJ2-1,TRBD2,CASSESTSGSYNEQFF,TGCGCCAGCAGTGAGTCTACTAGCGGGAGCTACAATGAGCAGTTCTTC
TRBV28,.,15,TRBJ2-7,TRBD2,CASSLLAGGIYEQYF,TGTGCCAGCAGTCTACTAGCGGGAGGGATATACGAGCAGTACTTC